The source of this TCR beta chain is a study of cytomegalovirus exposure and HLA in healthy donors. Concerning this clone: Its antigen remains unidentified.

Trimming at V came to 4 bases and at J to 0 bases, leaving 5 bases not matched to a gene. The CDR3 runs 16 residues. Germline V gene lookup returns CDR1 SGHRS and CDR2 YFSETQ. Overall study findings and caveats: The sole available immune exposure information was CMV serostatus. A link between a missense DCLRE1C variant and TCR beta V- and J-gene trimming emerged from a later analysis. An analysis done earlier found most TCR beta V segments productive about 87% or about 30% of the time.

The PCR ran on 60 Vbeta and 13 Jbeta primers. TCRdb's table, derived via immunoSEQ multiplex PCR, lists solely in-frame clones and lacks some. The sample holds around 95,000 clones, roughly 70% seen once. The gene calls are TRBV5-1 and TRBJ2-3; 10 positions agree with TRBD2. This TCR came from a male donor in good health and CMV-seronegative. Specimen: PBMCs. CDR3 amino acids: CASSRLAGASTDTQYF. Written as DNA, the CDR3 is TGCGCCAGCAGCCGCCTAGCGGGAGCTAGCACAGATACGCAGTATTTT.